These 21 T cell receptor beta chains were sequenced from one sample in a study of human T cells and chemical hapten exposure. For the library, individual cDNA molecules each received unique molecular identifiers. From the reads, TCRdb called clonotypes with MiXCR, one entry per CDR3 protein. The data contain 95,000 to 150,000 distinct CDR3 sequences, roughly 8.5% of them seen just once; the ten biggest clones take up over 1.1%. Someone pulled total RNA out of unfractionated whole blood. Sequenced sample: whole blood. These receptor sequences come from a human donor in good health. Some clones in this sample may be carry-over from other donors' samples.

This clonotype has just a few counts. CDR3: CSVGEGSADTQYF. The CDR3 nucleotides read TGCAGCGTTGGTGAGGGGTCCGCAGATACGCAGTATTTT. The rearrangement joins TRBV29-1 to TRBJ2-3; D could derive from TRBD1 or TRBD2 (5 bases each). This CDR3 comprises 13 residues. Germline V gene lookup returns CDR1 SQVTM and CDR2 ANQGSEA. The germline V and J ends were trimmed by 4 bases and 4 bases, with 12 bases remaining between them.

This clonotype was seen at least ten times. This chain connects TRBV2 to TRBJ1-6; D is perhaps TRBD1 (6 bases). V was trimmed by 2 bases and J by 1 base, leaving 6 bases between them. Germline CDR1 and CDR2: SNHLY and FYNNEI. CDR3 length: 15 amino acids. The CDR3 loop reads CASSETGSYNSPLHF. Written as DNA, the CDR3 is TGTGCCAGCAGTGAAACAGGGTCCTATAATTCACCCCTCCACTTT.

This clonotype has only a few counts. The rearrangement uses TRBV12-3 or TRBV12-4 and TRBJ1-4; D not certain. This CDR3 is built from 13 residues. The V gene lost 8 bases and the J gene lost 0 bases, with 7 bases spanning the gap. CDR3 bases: TGTGCCAGCGGTACCGCAACTAATGAAAAACTGTTTTTT. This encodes CASGTATNEKLFF.

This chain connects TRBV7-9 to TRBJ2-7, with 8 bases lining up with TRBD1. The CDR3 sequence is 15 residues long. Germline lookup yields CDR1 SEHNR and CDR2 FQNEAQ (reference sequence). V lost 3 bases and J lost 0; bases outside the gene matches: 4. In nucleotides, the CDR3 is TGTGCCAGCAGCTTCCGGGACAGGAGCTCCTACGAGCAGTACTTC. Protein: CASSFRDRSSYEQYF.

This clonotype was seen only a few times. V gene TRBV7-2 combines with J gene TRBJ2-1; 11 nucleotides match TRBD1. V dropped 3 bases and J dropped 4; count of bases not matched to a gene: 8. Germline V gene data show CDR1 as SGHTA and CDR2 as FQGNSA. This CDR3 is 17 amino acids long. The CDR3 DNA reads TGTGCCAGCAGCTTGGGCGGACAGGGGGCTCGTTACAATGAGCAGTTCTTC. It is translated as CASSLGGQGARYNEQFF. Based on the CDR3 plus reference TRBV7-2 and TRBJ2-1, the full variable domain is GAGVSQSPSNKVTEKGKDVELRCDPISGHTALYWYRQSLGQGLEFLIYFQGNSAPDKSGLPSDRFSAERTGGSVSTLTIQRTQQEDSAVYLCASSLGGQGARYNEQFFGPGTRLTVL.

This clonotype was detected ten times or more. CDR3 sequence: CASSSGGRSYNEQFF. CDR3 sequence (DNA): TGTGCCAGCAGTTCCGGGGGCCGCTCCTACAATGAGCAGTTCTTC. The chain recombines TRBV6-2 or TRBV6-3 with TRBJ2-1, with D possibly being TRBD1 or TRBD2 (6 bases each). The CDR3 consists of 15 residues. Trimming removed 4 bases from V and 0 bases from J, with 10 bases in between. Germline CDR1 and CDR2: MNHEY and SVGEGT.

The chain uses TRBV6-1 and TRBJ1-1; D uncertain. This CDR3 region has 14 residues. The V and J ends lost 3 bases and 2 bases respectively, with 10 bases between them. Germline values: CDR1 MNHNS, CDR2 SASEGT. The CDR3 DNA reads TGTGCCAGCAGTGAGAGACGGTTCAACACTGAAGCTTTCTTT. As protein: CASSERRFNTEAFF.

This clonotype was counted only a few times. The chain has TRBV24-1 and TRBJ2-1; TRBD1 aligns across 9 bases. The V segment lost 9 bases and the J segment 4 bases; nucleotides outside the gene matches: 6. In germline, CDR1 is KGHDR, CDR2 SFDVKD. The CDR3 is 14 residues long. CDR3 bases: TGTGCCACCCAACCGGGACAGGGTTACAATGAGCAGTTCTTC. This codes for CATQPGQGYNEQFF.

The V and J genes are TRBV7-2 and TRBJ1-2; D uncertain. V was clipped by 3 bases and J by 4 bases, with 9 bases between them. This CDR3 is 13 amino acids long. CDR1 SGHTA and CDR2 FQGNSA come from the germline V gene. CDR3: CASSFDVSYGYTF. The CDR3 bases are TGTGCCAGCAGCTTTGACGTAAGCTATGGCTACACCTTC.

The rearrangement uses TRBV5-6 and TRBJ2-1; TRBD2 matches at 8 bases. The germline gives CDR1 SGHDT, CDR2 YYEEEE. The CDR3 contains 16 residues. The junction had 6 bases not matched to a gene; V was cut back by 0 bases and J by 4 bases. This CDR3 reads CASSLDSGIPYNEQFF. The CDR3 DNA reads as TGTGCCAGCAGCTTGGATAGCGGGATTCCGTACAATGAGCAGTTCTTC.

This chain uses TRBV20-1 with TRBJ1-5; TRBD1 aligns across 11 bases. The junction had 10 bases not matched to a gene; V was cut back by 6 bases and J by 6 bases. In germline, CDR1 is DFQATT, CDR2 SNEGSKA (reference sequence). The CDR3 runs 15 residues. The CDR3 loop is CSAPGQGAQGQPQHF. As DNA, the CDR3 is TGCAGTGCACCCGGACAGGGGGCTCAGGGTCAGCCCCAGCATTTT.

Written as DNA, the CDR3 is TGTGCCAGCAGCTTGAGGTGGCCCGAGGCGTTCTACGAGCAGTACTTC. Residues: CASSLRWPEAFYEQYF. The chain joins TRBV5-6 to TRBJ2-7; D not certain. V was pared by 1 base and J by 3 bases, with 17 bases between. This CDR3 has 16 amino acids. CDR1 and CDR2 from the germline V gene are SGHDT and YYEEEE.

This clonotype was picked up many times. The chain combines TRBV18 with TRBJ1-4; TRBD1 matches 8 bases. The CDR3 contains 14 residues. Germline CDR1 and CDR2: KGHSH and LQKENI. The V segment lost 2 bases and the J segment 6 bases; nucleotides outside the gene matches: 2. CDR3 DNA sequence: TGTGCCAGCTCACCAGGGACAGGTGATGAAAAACTGTTTTTT. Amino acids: CASSPGTGDEKLFF.

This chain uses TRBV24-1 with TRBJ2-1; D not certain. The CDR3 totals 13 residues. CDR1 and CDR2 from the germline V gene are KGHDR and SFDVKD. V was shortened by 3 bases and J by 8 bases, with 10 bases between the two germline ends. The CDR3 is CATSDPPSDEQFF. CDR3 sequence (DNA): TGTGCCACCAGTGATCCCCCTTCGGATGAGCAGTTCTTC.

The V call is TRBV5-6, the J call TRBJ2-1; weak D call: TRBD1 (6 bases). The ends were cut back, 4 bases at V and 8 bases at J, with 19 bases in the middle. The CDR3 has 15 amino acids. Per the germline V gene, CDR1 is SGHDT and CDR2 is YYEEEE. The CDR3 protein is CASSPAGAPGHEQFF. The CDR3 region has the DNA TGTGCCAGCAGCCCAGCAGGGGCCCCTGGGCATGAGCAGTTCTTC.

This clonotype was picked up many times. As DNA, the CDR3 is TGTGCCAGCAGCCAAGATTCTAGCGGGGGCTACAATGAGCAGTTCTTC. Encoded protein: CASSQDSSGGYNEQFF. The chain combines TRBV3-1 with TRBJ2-1; 10 bases agree with TRBD2. Germline V gene data show CDR1 as LGHDT and CDR2 as YNNKEL (reference sequence). The V and J ends lost 0 bases and 3 bases, in that order; junction bases with no gene match: 2. This CDR3 spans 16 amino acids.

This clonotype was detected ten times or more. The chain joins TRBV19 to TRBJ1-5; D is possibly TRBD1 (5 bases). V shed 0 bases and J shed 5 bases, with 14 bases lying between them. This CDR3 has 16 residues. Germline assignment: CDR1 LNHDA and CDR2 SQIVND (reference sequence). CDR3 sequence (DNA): TGTGCCAGTAGTATAGAAAGGGACTCGATTGATCAGCCCCAGCATTTT. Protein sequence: CASSIERDSIDQPQHF.

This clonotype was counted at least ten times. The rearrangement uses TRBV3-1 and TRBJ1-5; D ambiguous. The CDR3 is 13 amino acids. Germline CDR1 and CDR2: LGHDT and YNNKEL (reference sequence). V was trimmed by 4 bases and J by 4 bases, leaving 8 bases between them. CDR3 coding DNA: TGTGCCAGCAGCCCCCAAGCGAATCAGCCCCAGCATTTT. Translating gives CASSPQANQPQHF.

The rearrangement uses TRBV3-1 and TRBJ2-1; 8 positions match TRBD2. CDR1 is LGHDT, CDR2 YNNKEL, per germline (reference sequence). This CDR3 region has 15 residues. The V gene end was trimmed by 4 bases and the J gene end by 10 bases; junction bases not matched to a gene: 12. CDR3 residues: CASSPGGAGVWEQFF. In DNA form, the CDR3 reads TGTGCCAGCAGCCCCGGGGGAGCGGGAGTATGGGAGCAGTTCTTC.

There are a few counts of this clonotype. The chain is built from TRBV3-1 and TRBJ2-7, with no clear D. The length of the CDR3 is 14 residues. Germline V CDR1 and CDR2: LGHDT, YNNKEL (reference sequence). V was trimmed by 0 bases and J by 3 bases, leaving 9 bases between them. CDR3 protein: CASSQDSTGYEQYF. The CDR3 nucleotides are TGTGCCAGCAGCCAAGATAGCACGGGCTACGAGCAGTACTTC.

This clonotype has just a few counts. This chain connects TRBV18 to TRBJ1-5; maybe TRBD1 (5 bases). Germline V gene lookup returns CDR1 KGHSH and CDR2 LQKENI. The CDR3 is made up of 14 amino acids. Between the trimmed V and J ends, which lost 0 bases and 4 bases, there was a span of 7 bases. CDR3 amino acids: CASSPPWGNQPQHF. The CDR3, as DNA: TGTGCCAGCTCACCACCGTGGGGGAATCAGCCCCAGCATTTT.